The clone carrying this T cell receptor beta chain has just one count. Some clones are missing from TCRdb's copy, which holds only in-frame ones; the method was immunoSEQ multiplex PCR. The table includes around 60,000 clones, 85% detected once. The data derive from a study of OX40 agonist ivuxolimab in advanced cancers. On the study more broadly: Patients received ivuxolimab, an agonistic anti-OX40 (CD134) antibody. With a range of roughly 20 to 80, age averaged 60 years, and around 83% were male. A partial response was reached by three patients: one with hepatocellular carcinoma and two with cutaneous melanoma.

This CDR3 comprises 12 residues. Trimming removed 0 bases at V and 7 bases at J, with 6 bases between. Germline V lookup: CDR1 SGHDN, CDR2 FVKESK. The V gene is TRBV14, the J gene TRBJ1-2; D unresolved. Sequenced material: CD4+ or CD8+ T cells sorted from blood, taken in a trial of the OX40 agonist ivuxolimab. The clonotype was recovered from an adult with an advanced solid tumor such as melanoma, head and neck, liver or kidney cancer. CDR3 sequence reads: CASSQDRIGYTF. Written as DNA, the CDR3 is TGTGCCAGCAGCCAAGACAGGATTGGCTACACCTTC.